The present T cell receptor beta chain was sequenced within a study of identical twins. The CDR3 has 14 amino acids. Germline CDR1 reads DFQATT; CDR2 reads SNEGSKA (reference sequence). From the 5' RACE reads, TCRdb called clonotypes with MiXCR, one entry per CDR3 protein. The sample includes approximately 1.8 million distinct CDR3 sequences, under 35% of them seen just once. In the case of this clonotype: Mismatch with germline at one junction end may stem from a read error.

The chain links TRBV20-1 to TRBJ2-6; perhaps TRBD2 as D (6 bases). The specimen was cord blood. This TCR derives from a newborn girl in good health. This CDR3 reads CSARTSSGANALTF. DNA of the CDR3: TGCAGTGCTAGAACTAGCTCTGGGGCCAACGCCCTGACTTTC.